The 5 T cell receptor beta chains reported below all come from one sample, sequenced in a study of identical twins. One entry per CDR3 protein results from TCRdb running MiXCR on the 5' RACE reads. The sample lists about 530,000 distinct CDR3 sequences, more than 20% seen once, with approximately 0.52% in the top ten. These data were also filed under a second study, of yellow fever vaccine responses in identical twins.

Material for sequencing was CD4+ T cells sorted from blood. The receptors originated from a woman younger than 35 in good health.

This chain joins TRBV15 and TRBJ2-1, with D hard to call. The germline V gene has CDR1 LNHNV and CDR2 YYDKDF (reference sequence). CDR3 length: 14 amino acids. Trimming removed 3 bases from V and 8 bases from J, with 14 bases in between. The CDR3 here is CATSRILGFDEQFF. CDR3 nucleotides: TGTGCCACCAGCAGGATTCTGGGGTTTGATGAGCAGTTCTTC.

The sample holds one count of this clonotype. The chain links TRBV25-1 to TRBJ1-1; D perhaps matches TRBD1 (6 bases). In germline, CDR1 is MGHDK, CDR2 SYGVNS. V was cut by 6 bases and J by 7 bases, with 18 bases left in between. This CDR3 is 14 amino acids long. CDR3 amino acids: CASSLDSAGGEAFF. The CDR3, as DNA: TGTGCCAGCAGCCTGGACAGCGCTGGAGGTGAAGCTTTCTTT.

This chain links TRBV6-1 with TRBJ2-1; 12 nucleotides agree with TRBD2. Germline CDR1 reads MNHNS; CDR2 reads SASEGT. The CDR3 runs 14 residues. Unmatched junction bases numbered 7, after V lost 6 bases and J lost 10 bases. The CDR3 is CASRGLAGRKEQFF. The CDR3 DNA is TGTGCCAGCAGAGGACTAGCGGGGAGGAAGGAGCAGTTCTTC.

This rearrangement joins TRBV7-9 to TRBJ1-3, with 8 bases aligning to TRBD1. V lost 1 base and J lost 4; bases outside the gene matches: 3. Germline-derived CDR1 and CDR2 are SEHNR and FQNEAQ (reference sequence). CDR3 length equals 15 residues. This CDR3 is CASSLVRGLGNTIYF. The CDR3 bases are TGTGCCAGCAGCTTAGTCAGGGGGCTCGGAAACACCATATATTTT.

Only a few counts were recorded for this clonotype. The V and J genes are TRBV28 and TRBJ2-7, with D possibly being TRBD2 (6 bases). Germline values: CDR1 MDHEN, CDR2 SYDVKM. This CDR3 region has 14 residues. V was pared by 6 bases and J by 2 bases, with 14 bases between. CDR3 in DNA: TGTGCCAGCAGCTTGAGGGGACTCGCCTACGAGCAGTACTTC. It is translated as CASSLRGLAYEQYF.